This record looks at one T cell receptor beta chain sequence and its context. Its antigen remains unidentified. Base qualities are not recorded, but no much larger clone differs from it by a single base. The data originate from a study of blood T cell repertoires in COVID-19 (dated by TCRdb to the early 2020s). General notes on the study: Samples covering the acute and convalescent phases of COVID-19 were provided by collaborators in the United States, Italy and Spain. The prospective study material was composed of cDNA or gDNA derived from T cells, B-cell-depleted T cells, or PBMCs. Subjects who had been exposed to COVID-19, were actively infected with it, or had recovered from it provided the deeply sampled blood TCRbeta repertoires that made up the dataset. The repertoires were released in a freely available public database meant as a resource for research on the immune response to SARS-CoV-2. Samples came from the ongoing ImmuneRACE study (first 160 participants) plus 1,254 subjects from 6 global collaborators. The sample metadata nearly always contained a de-identified subject ID, COVID-19 status, age in years and sex. HLA class I and class II types, where available, came from metadata supplied by the sample provider rather than from assay-based typing.

Paper-wide results and their limitations: The quantity of clinical and demographic metadata differed by source and by participant and was supplied without curation.

The collaborating institutions used their own protocols to collect whole blood in K2EDTA tubes. For TCRbeta analysis, collaborators shipped samples as frozen whole blood, isolated PBMCs, or DNA extracted from either of those sample types. The CDR3 goes from the cysteine to the phenylalanine over 14 residues. The sequence is cut down to CDR3 DNA, 42 bases in frame from base 1. Trimming at the junction amounts to 3 bases on V and 3 bases on J, and the germline ends lie 8 bases apart. The germline V gene yields SGHTA for CDR1 and FQGTGA for CDR2. The immunoSEQ Assay, a bias-controlled multiplex PCR, was used to amplify TCRbeta CDR3 regions from genomic DNA. The authors' analysis ran thus. Within the assay, amplification of reference gene primers was used to estimate how many nucleated cells each sample contained. To quantify the absolute abundance of each unique TCRbeta CDR3 rearrangement, sequence reads were collapsed and filtered. For each sample, productive Simpson clonality was calculated by taking the square root of Simpson's diversity index across productive rearrangements. Here the immuneACCESS table is served through TCRdb, limited to in-frame sequences with V and J called. Missing clones are a known gap in these copies; in checked studies unresolved V genes cover under half, and the rest lacks a known reason. V and J calls and clone size are as listed in that table; D and trimming were resolved from the DNA. This sample comprises approximately 130,000 clones, roughly three quarters of them detected only once. The ten largest make up about a fifth of the sample.

The chain couples TRBV7-3 to TRBJ2-2; TRBD1 is a weak D gene call, 6 bases matching. The sequence came from a man at least 80 years old with acute or convalescent COVID-19. Sequenced sample: peripheral blood. CDR3 protein: CASSLDRYTGELFF. The DNA reads as follows: TGTGCCAGCAGCTTGGACAGATACACCGGGGAGCTGTTTTTT.